The 3 T cell receptor beta chains in this list originate from one sample, sequenced in a study of OX40 agonist ivuxolimab in advanced cancers. Data came from immunoSEQ multiplex PCR; TCRdb stores just in-frame clones and leaves some out. Of 36,000 or so clones in the sample, less than 90% were seen once. The sample was CD4+ or CD8+ T cells sorted from blood, taken in a trial of the OX40 agonist ivuxolimab. The receptors were gathered from an adult with an advanced solid tumor such as melanoma, head and neck, liver or kidney cancer.

This clone was observed a single time. This rearrangement joins TRBV18 to TRBJ2-5; 7 bases align to TRBD2. Trimming removed 0 bases from V and 5 bases from J; junction bases left unmatched: 6. Germline V CDR1 and CDR2: KGHSH, LQKENI. The CDR3 is 15 residues long. The DNA for the CDR3 is TGTGCCAGCTCACCACCGGGACTACAAAGGGAGACCCAGTACTTC. As protein: CASSPPGLQRETQYF.

V usage is TRBV7-9 and J usage is TRBJ2-3; 7 nucleotides match TRBD2. V was clipped by 5 bases and J by 5 bases; unmatched bases: 13. The germline gives CDR1 SEHNR, CDR2 FQNEAQ (reference sequence). This CDR3 spans 16 amino acids. The CDR3 DNA reads as TGTGCCAGCAGCCGCCCCTCCGGCGGGGAGGGAGATACGCAGTATTTT. This gives the protein CASSRPSGGEGDTQYF.

This chain links TRBV2 with TRBJ1-2; D uncertain. Germline V gives CDR1 SNHLY, CDR2 FYNNEI. V was clipped by 5 bases and J by 3 bases, with 7 bases between them. The CDR3 runs to 12 residues. The CDR3 loop is CASSTTYYGYTF. The CDR3 DNA reads as TGTGCCAGCAGTACAACTTACTATGGCTACACCTTC.